Each of the 26 T cell receptor beta chains below was sequenced from the same sample in a study of T cell responses to AZD1222 COVID-19 vaccine. Clones were sequenced by immunoSEQ multiplex PCR, and TCRdb holds only the in-frame ones, with some missing. Seen here are 150,000 to 180,000 clones, 90% observed once, and the top ten hold roughly 1.6%. This material consisted of peripheral blood, taken 28 days after the second AZD1222 dose. These receptors were collected from an adult who received the AZD1222 COVID-19 vaccine.

This chain connects TRBV6-5 to TRBJ1-6; D is uncertain. The CDR3 length is 15 residues. V shed 2 bases and J shed 3 bases, with 8 bases lying between them. CDR1 is MNHEY and CDR2 is SVGAGI in the germline V gene. CDR3: CASSYQDFYNSPLHF. CDR3 sequence (DNA): TGTGCCAGCAGTTACCAGGATTTCTATAATTCACCCCTCCACTTT.

V is TRBV28 and J is TRBJ2-7, with D perhaps TRBD1 (6 bases). CDR1 and CDR2 from the germline V gene are MDHEN and SYDVKM. The CDR3 is 13 residues long. V dropped 4 bases and J dropped 0 bases, with 7 bases sitting between them. In DNA form, the CDR3 reads TGTGCCAGCAGTTACAGGGACTCCTACGAGCAGTACTTC. Amino acids: CASSYRDSYEQYF.

This chain connects TRBV15 to TRBJ2-7; TRBD1 or TRBD2 may be the D gene (5 bases each). V was pared by 0 bases and J by 0 bases, with 15 bases between. This CDR3 is built from 17 residues. Looked up from germline, CDR1 is LNHNV and CDR2 is YYDKDF (reference sequence). The CDR3 is CATSRDQGDETSYEQYF. Here the CDR3 DNA reads TGTGCCACCAGCAGAGATCAAGGGGACGAGACCTCCTACGAGCAGTACTTC.

The V and J genes are TRBV9 and TRBJ2-1; D possibly corresponds to TRBD2 (6 bases). Trimming took 9 bases from V and 5 from J, leaving 9 bases between them. The germline V gene encodes CDR1 SGDLS and CDR2 YYNGEE. The CDR3 has 11 residues. The CDR3 spells CATGRNNEQFF. The DNA of the CDR3 is TGTGCCACAGGGAGGAACAATGAGCAGTTCTTC.

This clone showed up just a few times. The chain couples TRBV7-9 to TRBJ2-1; 8 bases match TRBD1. The CDR3 length is 16 residues. The germline gives CDR1 SEHNR, CDR2 FQNEAQ (reference sequence). Trimming at V came to 2 bases and at J to 6 bases, leaving 9 bases not matched to a gene. CDR3 nucleotides: TGTGCCAGCAGCTTAAGGCAGGGGGCGAGGGGCAATGAGCAGTTCTTC. It specifies CASSLRQGARGNEQFF.

The J gene is TRBJ1-1, the V gene TRBV5-5; weak D call: TRBD1 (6 bases). There are 16 residues in the CDR3. From germline, CDR1 is SGHKS and CDR2 YYEKEE (reference sequence). Trimming stripped 1 base from V and 5 bases from J, with 18 bases between. This chain's CDR3 is CASSLTGRGLRTEAFF. The CDR3 DNA sequence: TGTGCCAGCAGCTTGACGGGCAGGGGCCTTCGGACTGAAGCTTTCTTT.

This chain links TRBV30 with TRBJ1-5, with D perhaps TRBD1 (5 bases). V lost 0 bases and J 7 bases, leaving 10 bases between the germline ends. The CDR3 totals 13 residues. In germline, CDR1 is GTSNPN, CDR2 SVGIG (reference sequence). CDR3 bases: TGTGCCTGGAGTGTAGGGGCGTCCCAGCCCCAGCATTTT. Its protein product is CAWSVGASQPQHF.

The chain couples TRBV5-1 to TRBJ2-7, with D perhaps matching TRBD1 (5 bases). With 1 base removed from V and 4 bases from J, the gap between germline ends came to 6 bases. The CDR3 covers 12 residues. CDR1 and CDR2 (germline): SGHRS, YFSETQ. The CDR3 region has the DNA TGCGCCAGCAGCTTGAACAGGTACGAGCAGTACTTC. Its translation is CASSLNRYEQYF.

The chain uses TRBV19 and TRBJ2-7; 11 positions match TRBD2. V trimming: 4 bases; J trimming: 2 bases; junction bases outside the gene matches: 4. The V gene's germline CDR1 is LNHDA and CDR2 SQIVND (reference sequence). The CDR3 has 15 residues. CDR3 bases: TGTGCCAGTAGTAGCCGACTAGCGGGGACCTACGAGCAGTACTTC. Its protein is CASSSRLAGTYEQYF.

In this sample, this clone turned up once. J is TRBJ2-5 and V is TRBV13; no clear D. The CDR3 sequence is 11 residues long. V lost 5 bases, J lost 3 bases, and 4 bases lay in between. Germline values: CDR1 PRHDT, CDR2 FYEKMQ (reference sequence). Here the CDR3 reads CASSLKETQYF. The CDR3 nucleotides are TGTGCCAGCAGCCTCAAAGAGACCCAGTACTTC.

The rearrangement joins TRBV28 to TRBJ2-2, with unresolved D. Per germline, CDR1 MDHEN and CDR2 SYDVKM. Between the trimmed V and J ends, which lost 6 bases and 0 bases, there was a span of 14 bases. The CDR3 covers 16 residues. DNA of the CDR3: TGTGCCAGCAGATTGACCGGGTCGGCGAACACCGGGGAGCTGTTTTTT. Translating it yields CASRLTGSANTGELFF. The variable domain in full, with the rest retrieved from reference TRBV28 and TRBJ2-2, is DVKVTQSSRYLVKRTGEKVFLECVQDMDHENMFWYRQDPGLGLRLIYFSYDVKMKEKGDIPEGYSVSREKKERFSLILESASTNQTSMYLCASRLTGSANTGELFFGEGSRLTVL.

This chain joins TRBV5-1 and TRBJ2-7, with TRBD2 as a possible D gene (6 bases). Germline lookup yields CDR1 SGHRS and CDR2 YFSETQ. This CDR3 is built from 13 residues. Trimming shortened V by 5 bases and J by 0 bases, and 9 bases separated the two germline ends. The DNA of the CDR3 is TGCGCCAGCAGGTGGCGGGACTCCTACGAGCAGTACTTC. Translation: CASRWRDSYEQYF.

This rearrangement joins TRBV15 to TRBJ2-5, with D possibly matching TRBD1 (6 bases). Germline CDR1 reads LNHNV; CDR2 reads YYDKDF (reference sequence). The CDR3 covers 14 residues. The ends were cut back, 4 bases at V and 3 bases at J, with 12 bases in the middle. The CDR3 loop reads CATSTPDSKETQYF. The CDR3 DNA reads TGTGCCACCAGCACCCCGGACAGTAAAGAGACCCAGTACTTC.

The rearrangement uses TRBV5-1 and TRBJ2-3; TRBD2 agrees at 13 bases. The germline gives CDR1 SGHRS, CDR2 YFSETQ. CDR3 length: 16 amino acids. Trimming cost V 0 bases and J 8 bases; bases outside gene matches: 6. As DNA, the CDR3 is TGCGCCAGCAGCTTGGCGGGACTAGCGGGGCGGGGTACGCAGTATTTT. Encoded protein: CASSLAGLAGRGTQYF.

This chain links TRBV5-1 with TRBJ1-2; TRBD1 aligns across 9 bases. This CDR3 is 23 amino acids long. Unmatched junction bases numbered 37, after V lost 6 bases and J lost 7 bases. Germline CDR1 SGHRS, CDR2 YFSETQ. In DNA form, the CDR3 reads TGCGCCAGCAAATCAGGGCTCGGTGAGCAGCGGGTCATTGTGGGGACAGGGCTCGGTGGCTACACCTTC. Protein product: CASKSGLGEQRVIVGTGLGGYTF.

This chain links TRBV27 with TRBJ1-6; D remains unclear. The germline V gene encodes CDR1 MNHEY and CDR2 SMNVEV (reference sequence). V shed 10 bases and J shed 0 bases, with 10 bases lying between them. The CDR3 contains 14 residues. CDR3 bases: TGTGCCACCAGGACGGACTCCTATAATTCACCCCTCCACTTT. Translation: CATRTDSYNSPLHF.

In this sample, this clone turned up once. Other DNA sequences of this sample code for an identical CDR3. This chain joins TRBV19 and TRBJ1-5; D remains ambiguous. The CDR3 spans 11 residues. V was pared by 3 bases and J by 7 bases, with 4 bases between. The germline V gene has CDR1 LNHDA and CDR2 SQIVND (reference sequence). The CDR3 region is CASSIGQPQHF. The CDR3 nucleotides read TGTGCCAGTAGTATCGGACAGCCCCAGCATTTT.

The genes are TRBV11-2 and TRBJ2-5; D not resolved. Germline V gives CDR1 SGHAT, CDR2 FQNNGV. This CDR3 contains 13 residues. V lost 1 base to trimming and J lost 7 bases, with 10 bases between them. CDR3 region: CASSLGKGRTQYF. CDR3 DNA: TGTGCCAGCAGCTTAGGAAAGGGTAGGACCCAGTACTTC.

The chain recombines TRBV27 with TRBJ1-5; TRBD1 might be the D (6 bases). Per germline, CDR1 MNHEY and CDR2 SMNVEV (reference sequence). This CDR3 is built from 17 residues. Deletions cut 6 bases from V and 2 bases from J, with 20 bases between. The DNA for the CDR3 is TGTGCCAGCAGCTCCATACAGGGTTCTTGGGGCAATCAGCCCCAGCATTTT. Residues: CASSSIQGSWGNQPQHF.

This chain joins TRBV6-5 and TRBJ1-4; 8 nucleotides agree with TRBD1. This CDR3 is built from 16 residues. CDR1 and CDR2 (germline): MNHEY, SVGAGI. The V and J ends lost 4 bases and 5 bases, in that order; junction bases with no gene match: 9. The CDR3 spells CASSSTSGTGNEKLFF. CDR3 coding DNA: TGTGCCAGCAGTTCCACGTCCGGGACAGGAAATGAAAAACTGTTTTTT.

The chain couples TRBV19 to TRBJ1-1; no reliable D call. The CDR3 extends over 13 amino acids. Looked up from germline, CDR1 is LNHDA and CDR2 is SQIVND (reference sequence). Trimming removed 4 bases at V and 4 bases at J, with 10 bases between. The CDR3 loop reads CASSTWEVTEAFF. Written as DNA, the CDR3 is TGTGCCAGTAGTACCTGGGAAGTCACTGAAGCTTTCTTT.

The chain joins TRBV11-2 to TRBJ2-4; the D gene is possibly TRBD1 (6 bases). V lost 5 bases and J 8 bases, leaving 13 bases between the germline ends. Germline V gene data show CDR1 as SGHAT and CDR2 as FQNNGV. The CDR3 extends over 13 amino acids. In nucleotides, the CDR3 is TGTGCCAGCAGCCTCGGACAGAGGGACATTCAGTACTTC. Translation: CASSLGQRDIQYF.

Turning to this clone: Other DNA sequences in this specimen translate into the identical CDR3. This chain links TRBV6-5 with TRBJ1-1; D gene unclear. Germline V gene data show CDR1 as MNHEY and CDR2 as SVGAGI. The CDR3 has 13 amino acids. V gave up 2 bases and J gave up 1 base, with 5 bases separating them. The CDR3 is CASSYRGNTEAFF. The CDR3 DNA reads as TGTGCCAGCAGTTACCGGGGGAACACTGAAGCTTTCTTT.

This chain connects TRBV5-4 to TRBJ2-7, with TRBD2 identical over 9 bases. This CDR3 contains 18 residues. The ends lost 1 base at V and 6 bases at J; junction bases unmatched: 17. Germline V gene data show CDR1 as SGHNT and CDR2 as YYREEE (reference sequence). The CDR3 sequence is CASSLTNLAGQTRGEQYF. CDR3 nucleotide sequence: TGTGCCAGCAGCTTGACCAACCTAGCGGGGCAGACCCGAGGCGAGCAGTACTTC.

In this sample, this clone turned up once. V is TRBV5-6 and J is TRBJ2-3; TRBD2 might be the D (7 bases). V was pared by 6 bases and J by 4 bases, with 24 bases between. The CDR3 has 17 residues. In germline, CDR1 is SGHDT, CDR2 YYEEEE. CDR3 loop: CASISPMGRGKSDTQYF. In DNA, the CDR3 is TGTGCCAGCATATCACCAATGGGGAGGGGGAAATCAGATACGCAGTATTTT.

A few counts support this clone. This chain links TRBV11-3 with TRBJ2-2; TRBD2 is a possible D gene (6 bases). This CDR3 spans 16 amino acids. The V end was cut by 5 bases, the J end by 0 bases, with 13 bases between. From germline, CDR1 is SGHNT and CDR2 YENEEA. The DNA for the CDR3 is TGTGCCAGCAGCGAAATTAGCGGACCGAACACCGGGGAGCTGTTTTTT. It is translated as CASSEISGPNTGELFF. Based on the CDR3 plus reference TRBV11-3 and TRBJ2-2, the full variable domain is EAGVVQSPRYKIIEKKQPVAFWCNPISGHNTLYWYLQNLGQGPELLIRYENEEAVDDSQLPKDRFSAERLKGVDSTLKIQPAELGDSAVYLCASSEISGPNTGELFFGEGSRLTVL.